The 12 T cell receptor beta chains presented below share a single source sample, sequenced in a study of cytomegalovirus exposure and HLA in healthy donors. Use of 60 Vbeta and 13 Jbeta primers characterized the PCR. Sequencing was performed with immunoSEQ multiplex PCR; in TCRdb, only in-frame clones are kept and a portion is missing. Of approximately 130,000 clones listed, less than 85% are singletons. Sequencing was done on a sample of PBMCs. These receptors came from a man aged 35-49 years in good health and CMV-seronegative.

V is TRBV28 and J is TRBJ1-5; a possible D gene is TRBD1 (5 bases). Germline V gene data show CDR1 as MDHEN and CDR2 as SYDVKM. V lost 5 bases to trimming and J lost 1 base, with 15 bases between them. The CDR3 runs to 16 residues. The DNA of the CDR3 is TGTGCCAGCAGTGTGGGGCAGGGCCTAAGCAATCAGCCCCAGCATTTT. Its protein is CASSVGQGLSNQPQHF.

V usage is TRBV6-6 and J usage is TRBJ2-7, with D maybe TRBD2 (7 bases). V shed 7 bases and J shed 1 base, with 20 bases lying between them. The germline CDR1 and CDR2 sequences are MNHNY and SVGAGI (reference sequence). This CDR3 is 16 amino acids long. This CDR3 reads CASTYSGGRKSYEQYF. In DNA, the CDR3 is TGTGCCAGCACCTACTCCGGGGGGCGAAAATCCTACGAGCAGTACTTC.

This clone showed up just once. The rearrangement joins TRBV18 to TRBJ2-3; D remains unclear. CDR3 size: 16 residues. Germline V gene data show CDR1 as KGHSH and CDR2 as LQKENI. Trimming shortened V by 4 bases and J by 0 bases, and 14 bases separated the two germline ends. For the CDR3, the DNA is TGTGCCAGCTCACTCCCGTCGAGCCCCAGCACAGATACGCAGTATTTT. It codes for CASSLPSSPSTDTQYF.

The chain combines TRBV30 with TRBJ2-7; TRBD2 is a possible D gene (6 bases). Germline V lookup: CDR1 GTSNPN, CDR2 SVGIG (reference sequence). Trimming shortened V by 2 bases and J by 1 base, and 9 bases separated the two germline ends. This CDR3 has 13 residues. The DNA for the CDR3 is TGTGCCTGGAGTTACGGGAGTTCCTACGAGCAGTACTTC. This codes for CAWSYGSSYEQYF.

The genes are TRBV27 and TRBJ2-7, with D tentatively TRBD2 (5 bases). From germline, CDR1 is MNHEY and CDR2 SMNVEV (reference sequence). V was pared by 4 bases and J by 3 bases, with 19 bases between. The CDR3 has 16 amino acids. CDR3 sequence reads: CASSYGALMGSYEQYF. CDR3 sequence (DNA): TGTGCCAGCAGTTACGGAGCCCTGATGGGGAGCTACGAGCAGTACTTC.

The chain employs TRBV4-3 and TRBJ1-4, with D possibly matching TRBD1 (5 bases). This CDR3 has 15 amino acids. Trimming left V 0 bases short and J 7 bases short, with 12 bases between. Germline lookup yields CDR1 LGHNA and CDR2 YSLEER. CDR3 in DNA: TGCGCCAGCAGCCAAGAGGGCAGGGCTAGTGAAAAACTGTTTTTT. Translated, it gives CASSQEGRASEKLFF.

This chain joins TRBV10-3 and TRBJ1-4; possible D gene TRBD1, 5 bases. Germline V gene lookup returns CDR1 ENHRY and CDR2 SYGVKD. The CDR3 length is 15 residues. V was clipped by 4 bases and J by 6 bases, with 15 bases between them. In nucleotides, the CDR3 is TGTGCCATCAGTGTAGGGAAACAGGCTGATGAAAAACTGTTTTTT. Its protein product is CAISVGKQADEKLFF.

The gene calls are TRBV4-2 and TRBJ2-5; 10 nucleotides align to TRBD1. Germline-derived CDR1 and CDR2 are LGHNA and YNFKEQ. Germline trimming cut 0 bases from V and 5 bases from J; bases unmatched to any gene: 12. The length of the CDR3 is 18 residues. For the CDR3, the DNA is TGTGCCAGCAGCCAAGATTCCGCGGACAGGGGGTGGGGGGAGACCCAGTACTTC. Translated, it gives CASSQDSADRGWGETQYF.

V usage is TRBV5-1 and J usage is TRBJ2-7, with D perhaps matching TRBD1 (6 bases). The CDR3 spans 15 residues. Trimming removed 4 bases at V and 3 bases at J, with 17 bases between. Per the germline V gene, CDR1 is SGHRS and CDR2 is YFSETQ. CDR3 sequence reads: CASSATTGFGYEQYF. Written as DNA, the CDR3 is TGCGCCAGCAGCGCGACTACAGGGTTTGGCTACGAGCAGTACTTC.

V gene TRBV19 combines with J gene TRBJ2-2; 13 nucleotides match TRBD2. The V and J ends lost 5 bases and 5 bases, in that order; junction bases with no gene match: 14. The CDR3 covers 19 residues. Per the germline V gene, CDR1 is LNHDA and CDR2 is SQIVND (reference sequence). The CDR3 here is CASSAGTSGTPFWTGELFF. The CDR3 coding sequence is TGTGCCAGTAGTGCCGGGACTAGCGGGACTCCCTTTTGGACCGGGGAGCTGTTTTTT.

As DNA, the CDR3 is TGCGCCAGCAGTTGGGGGGGCGAGGAGACCCAGTACTTC. Residues: CASSWGGEETQYF. The V call is TRBV5-1, the J call TRBJ2-5; a possible D gene is TRBD2 (7 bases). V lost 5 bases to trimming and J lost 5 bases, with 13 bases between them. Germline V gives CDR1 SGHRS, CDR2 YFSETQ. The CDR3 length is 13 residues.

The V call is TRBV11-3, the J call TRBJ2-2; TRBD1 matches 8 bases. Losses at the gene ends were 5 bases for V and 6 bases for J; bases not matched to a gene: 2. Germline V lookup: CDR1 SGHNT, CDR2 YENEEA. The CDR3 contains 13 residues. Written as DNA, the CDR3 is TGTGCCAGCAGCGTGACAGGGGCCGGGGAGCTGTTTTTT. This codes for CASSVTGAGELFF.